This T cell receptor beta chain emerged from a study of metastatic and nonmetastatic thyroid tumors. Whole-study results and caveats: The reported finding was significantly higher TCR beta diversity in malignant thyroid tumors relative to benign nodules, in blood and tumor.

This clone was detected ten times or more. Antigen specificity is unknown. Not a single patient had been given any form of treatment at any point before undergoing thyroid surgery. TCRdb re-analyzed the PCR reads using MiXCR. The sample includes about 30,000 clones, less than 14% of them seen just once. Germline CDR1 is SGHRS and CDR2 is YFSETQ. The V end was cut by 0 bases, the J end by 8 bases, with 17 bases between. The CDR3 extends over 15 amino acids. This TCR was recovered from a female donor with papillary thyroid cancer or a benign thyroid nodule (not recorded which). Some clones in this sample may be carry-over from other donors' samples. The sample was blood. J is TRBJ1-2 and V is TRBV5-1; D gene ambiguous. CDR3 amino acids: CASSLEVLRLWGYTF. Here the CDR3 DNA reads TGCGCCAGCAGCTTGGAAGTGCTCCGTCTCTGGGGCTACACCTTC.